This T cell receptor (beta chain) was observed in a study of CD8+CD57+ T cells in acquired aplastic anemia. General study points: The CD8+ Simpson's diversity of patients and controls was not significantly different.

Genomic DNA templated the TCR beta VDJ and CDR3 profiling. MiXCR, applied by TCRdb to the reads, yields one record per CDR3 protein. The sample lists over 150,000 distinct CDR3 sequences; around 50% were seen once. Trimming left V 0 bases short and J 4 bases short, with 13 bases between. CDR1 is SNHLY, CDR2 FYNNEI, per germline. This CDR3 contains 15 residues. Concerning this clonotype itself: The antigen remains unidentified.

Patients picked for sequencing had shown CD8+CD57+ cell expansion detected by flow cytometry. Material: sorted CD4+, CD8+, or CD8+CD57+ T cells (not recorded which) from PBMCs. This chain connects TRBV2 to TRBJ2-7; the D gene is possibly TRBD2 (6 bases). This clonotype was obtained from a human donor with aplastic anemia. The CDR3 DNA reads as TGTGCCAGCAGTGAAGCGGGGGGTTCGGTGTACGAGCAGTACTTC. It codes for CASSEAGGSVYEQYF.